This T cell receptor (beta chain) was captured in a study of blood T cell repertoires in COVID-19. The CDR3 sequence is 15 residues long. J lost 3 bases, V lost 3 bases, and 7 bases had no gene match. Germline V gene lookup returns CDR1 SGHRS and CDR2 YFSETQ. The repertoire was sequenced with immunoSEQ multiplex PCR; TCRdb's copy has only in-frame clones and lacks some. The repertoire holds under 200,000 clones, with 75% to 90% as singletons. Sequences were obtained from PBMCs or T cells enriched from blood (not recorded which). This chain connects TRBV5-1 to TRBJ2-3; TRBD1 aligns across 7 bases. The origin of this receptor is a woman aged 55-70 years who had recovered from COVID-19. CDR3 protein: CASSSWGQRTDTQYF. For the CDR3, the DNA is TGCGCCAGCAGCTCTTGGGGACAGAGGACAGATACGCAGTATTTT.